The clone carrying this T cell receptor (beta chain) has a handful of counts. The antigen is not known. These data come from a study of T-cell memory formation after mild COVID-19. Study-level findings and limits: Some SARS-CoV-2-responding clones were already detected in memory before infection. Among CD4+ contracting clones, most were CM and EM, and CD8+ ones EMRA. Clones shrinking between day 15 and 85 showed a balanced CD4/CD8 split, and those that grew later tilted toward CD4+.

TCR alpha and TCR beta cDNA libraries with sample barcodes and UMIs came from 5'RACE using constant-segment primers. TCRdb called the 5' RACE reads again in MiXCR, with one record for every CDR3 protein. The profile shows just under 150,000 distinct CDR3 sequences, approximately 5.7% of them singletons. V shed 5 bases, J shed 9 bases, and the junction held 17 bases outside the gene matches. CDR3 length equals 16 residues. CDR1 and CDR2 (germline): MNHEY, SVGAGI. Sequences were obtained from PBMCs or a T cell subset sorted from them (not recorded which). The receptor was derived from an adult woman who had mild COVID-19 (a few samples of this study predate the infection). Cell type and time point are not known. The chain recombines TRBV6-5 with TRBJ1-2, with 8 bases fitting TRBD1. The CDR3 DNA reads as TGTGCCAGCAGTGAATATCGCCCGGACAGGGAGGCGAGCTACACCTTC. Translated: CASSEYRPDREASYTF.